Below, 13 T cell receptor beta chains from the same sample are listed, as sequenced in a study of blood T cell repertoires in COVID-19. This table comes from immunoSEQ multiplex PCR, and its TCRdb copy is limited to in-frame clones, with some not included. The table records roughly 200,000 clones, about nine tenths of them present only once. Sequenced material: peripheral blood. The receptors were gathered from a man aged 40-49 years with acute or convalescent COVID-19.

The chain has TRBV4-3 and TRBJ2-2, with no clear D. Trimming stripped 2 bases from V and 3 bases from J, with 13 bases between. Per germline, CDR1 LGHNA and CDR2 YSLEER. The CDR3 contains 16 residues. The CDR3 DNA reads as TGCGCCAGCAGCCAATTGCATGACAAAGACACCGGGGAGCTGTTTTTT. Protein product: CASSQLHDKDTGELFF.

The gene calls are TRBV2 and TRBJ2-7; 14 nucleotides match TRBD2. The germline V gene encodes CDR1 SNHLY and CDR2 FYNNEI. The CDR3 loop spans 15 amino acids. The V segment lost 4 bases and the J segment 3 bases; nucleotides outside the gene matches: 2. The chain's CDR3 is CASSVGTSGGYEQYF. CDR3 sequence (DNA): TGTGCCAGCAGTGTGGGGACTAGCGGGGGCTACGAGCAGTACTTC.

This chain links TRBV11-2 with TRBJ2-3, with TRBD1 matching 8 bases. Germline V gives CDR1 SGHAT, CDR2 FQNNGV. The CDR3 runs 15 residues. The trim removed 1 base at V and 2 bases at J, leaving 2 bases unmatched. CDR3 coding DNA: TGTGCCAGCAGCTTAGGGACAGGGAACACAGATACGCAGTATTTT. It encodes CASSLGTGNTDTQYF.

The chain has TRBV14 and TRBJ1-6; possible D gene TRBD1, 5 bases. This CDR3 region has 16 residues. Germline CDR1 SGHDN, CDR2 FVKESK. Trimming cost V 1 base and J 4 bases, with 11 bases left between them. CDR3 protein: CASSQVQGRYNSPLHF. DNA of the CDR3: TGTGCCAGCAGCCAAGTCCAGGGTCGATATAATTCACCCCTCCACTTT.

This chain connects TRBV20-1 to TRBJ2-5; 7 bases align to TRBD1. From germline, CDR1 is DFQATT and CDR2 SNEGSKA (reference sequence). V lost 5 bases and J lost 10; bases outside the gene matches: 7. This CDR3 has 11 residues. The DNA for the CDR3 is TGCAGTGCTCAAACAGGGGTGGACCAGTACTTC. It encodes CSAQTGVDQYF.

Only one count was recorded for this clone. The J gene is TRBJ1-6, the V gene TRBV25-1; 8 nucleotides agree with TRBD1. In germline, CDR1 is MGHDK, CDR2 SYGVNS. V gave up 7 bases and J gave up 8 bases; unmatched junction bases: 10. This CDR3 contains 15 residues. CDR3 DNA: TGTGCCAGCAATAGCCCCGGACAGGGATATTCACCCCTCCACTTT. Its translation is CASNSPGQGYSPLHF.

The chain uses TRBV19 and TRBJ2-2; D uncertain. The CDR3 loop spans 14 amino acids. Germline assignment: CDR1 LNHDA and CDR2 SQIVND (reference sequence). Trimming removed 3 bases from V and 4 bases from J, with 9 bases in between. CDR3 bases: TGTGCCAGTAGTATTCCCGAACTCACCGGGGAGCTGTTTTTT. As protein: CASSIPELTGELFF.

This chain connects TRBV11-3 to TRBJ2-2; TRBD1 might be the D (6 bases). V was clipped by 1 base and J by 4 bases, with 10 bases between them. The germline CDR1 and CDR2 sequences are SGHNT and YENEEA. The CDR3 totals 15 residues. CDR3 in amino acids: CASSLGTATTGELFF. CDR3 nucleotides: TGTGCCAGCAGCTTAGGGACAGCTACCACCGGGGAGCTGTTTTTT.

The chain couples TRBV5-6 to TRBJ1-5, with D possibly being TRBD1 (6 bases). V was shortened by 4 bases and J by 7 bases, with 21 bases between the two germline ends. The CDR3 sequence is 16 residues long. Per germline, CDR1 SGHDT and CDR2 YYEEEE. The CDR3 bases are TGTGCCAGCAGCAGCAGGACAGACCTCGGGGAACAGCCCCAGCATTTT. The encoded protein is CASSSRTDLGEQPQHF.

J is TRBJ2-7 and V is TRBV4-2; 8 bases are a match to TRBD2. The V gene's germline CDR1 is LGHNA and CDR2 YNFKEQ. The length of the CDR3 is 16 residues. With V trimmed by 0 bases and J by 2 bases, 6 bases remained unmatched. CDR3 region: CASSQDRGSGTYEQYF. In DNA form, the CDR3 reads TGTGCCAGCAGCCAAGATCGAGGTAGCGGGACCTACGAGCAGTACTTC.

The count of this clone is one. For the CDR3, the DNA is TGCGCCAGCAGTTACGACAGGGCTGACGTCTCAGCTAACTATGGCTACACCTTC. Protein product: CASSYDRADVSANYGYTF. The chain carries TRBV10-1 and TRBJ1-2; 7 nucleotides line up with TRBD1. The CDR3 sequence is 18 residues long. The V gene's germline CDR1 is WNHNN and CDR2 SYGVQD (reference sequence). With V trimmed by 5 bases and J by 0 bases, 15 bases remained unmatched.

The rearrangement joins TRBV5-1 to TRBJ2-6, with TRBD1 identical over 9 bases. Germline V gene lookup returns CDR1 SGHRS and CDR2 YFSETQ. V gave up 4 bases and J gave up 0 bases; unmatched junction bases: 5. The CDR3 is made up of 17 amino acids. The CDR3 region is CASSPTTGGSGANVLTF. CDR3 sequence (DNA): TGCGCCAGCAGCCCTACGACAGGGGGCTCTGGGGCCAACGTCCTGACTTTC.

Here the CDR3 reads CATKPRGGAGTGELFF. The DNA for the CDR3 is TGTGCCACTAAACCTCGCGGGGGGGCTGGTACCGGGGAGCTGTTTTTT. The rearrangement uses TRBV19 and TRBJ2-2; the match to TRBD2 covers 9 bases. Germline CDR1 and CDR2: LNHDA and SQIVND (reference sequence). V gave up 10 bases and J gave up 5 bases; unmatched junction bases: 14. The CDR3 loop spans 16 amino acids.